The 17 T cell receptor beta chains listed next were all sequenced from one sample in a study of T cell changes during pregnancy in multiple sclerosis. Using immunoSEQ multiplex PCR, the repertoire was profiled, and TCRdb retains in-frame clones only, with some absent. The table includes under 100,000 clones, 91% detected once. The sample consisted of peripheral blood, taken in the first trimester of pregnancy. These receptors came from a female donor in good health, enrolled as a control in a pregnancy study.

The chain is built from TRBV5-8 and TRBJ2-5; D may be TRBD1 (5 bases). There are 15 residues in the CDR3. From germline, CDR1 is SGHTS and CDR2 YDEGEE. Trimming shortened V by 2 bases and J by 7 bases, and 18 bases separated the two germline ends. CDR3 sequence: CASSLDSVARWTQYF. The CDR3 nucleotides are TGTGCCAGCAGCTTAGACAGTGTGGCTAGGTGGACCCAGTACTTC.

This clone turned up a few times. A junction end diverges from the germline sequence, so it may reflect a read error. J is TRBJ1-2 and V is TRBV7-8, with 7 bases identical to TRBD1. Germline lookup yields CDR1 SGHVS and CDR2 FQNEAQ. CDR3 length: 15 amino acids. The CDR3 loop is CASSLAVTGIYGYTF. The DNA of the CDR3 is TGTGCCAGCAGCCTAGCGGTGACAGGGATCTATGGCTACACCTTC.

The chain links TRBV6-1 to TRBJ1-1; no firm D call. Germline V CDR1 and CDR2: MNHNS, SASEGT. The CDR3 consists of 11 residues. The V and J ends lost 2 bases and 6 bases respectively, with 4 bases between them. The CDR3 loop is CASSERAEAFF. The CDR3 coding sequence is TGTGCCAGCAGTGAAAGAGCTGAAGCTTTCTTT.

The rearrangement joins TRBV6-5 to TRBJ1-6; 9 bases map to TRBD1. Per the germline V gene, CDR1 is MNHEY and CDR2 is SVGAGI. CDR3 size: 14 residues. The V and J ends lost 6 bases and 9 bases, in that order; junction bases with no gene match: 6. CDR3 nucleotide sequence: TGTGCCAGCAGGACCGGGACAGGGATTTCACCCCTCCACTTT. The encoded protein is CASRTGTGISPLHF.

This chain connects TRBV2 to TRBJ1-4; tentatively, D is TRBD1 (6 bases). Per the germline V gene, CDR1 is SNHLY and CDR2 is FYNNEI. V dropped 11 bases and J dropped 0 bases, with 10 bases sitting between them. The CDR3 is 13 amino acids. The CDR3 reads CAGQNPTNEKLFF. CDR3 sequence (DNA): TGTGCCGGACAGAACCCAACTAATGAAAAACTGTTTTTT.

The rearrangement joins TRBV18 to TRBJ1-1, with D possibly matching TRBD1 (6 bases). The CDR3 has 15 residues. Deletions cut 1 base from V and 0 bases from J, with 9 bases between. Germline assignment: CDR1 KGHSH and CDR2 LQKENI. The CDR3 spells CASSPRTDLNTEAFF. The CDR3 DNA reads TGTGCCAGCTCACCACGGACAGATTTGAACACTGAAGCTTTCTTT.

The chain combines TRBV4-1 with TRBJ1-1; tentative D call: TRBD1 (6 bases). V gave up 4 bases and J gave up 1 base, with 16 bases separating them. The CDR3 has 16 amino acids. The germline CDR1 and CDR2 sequences are MGHRA and YSYEKL. CDR3 in amino acids: CASSLTTGGSNTEAFF. CDR3 DNA sequence: TGCGCCAGCAGCCTTACCACGGGGGGCTCGAACACTGAAGCTTTCTTT.

This clone was detected only once. The V gene is TRBV18, the J gene TRBJ1-2, with a tentative D call TRBD1 (5 bases). V gave up 5 bases and J gave up 1 base, with 8 bases separating them. This CDR3 is 13 amino acids long. Germline values: CDR1 KGHSH, CDR2 LQKENI. The chain's CDR3 is CASSVDSNYGYTF. The CDR3 coding sequence is TGTGCCAGCTCAGTCGACAGTAACTATGGCTACACCTTC.

This chain uses TRBV7-2 with TRBJ1-2; 7 bases match TRBD1. CDR3 size: 13 residues. In germline, CDR1 is SGHTA, CDR2 FQGNSA. Losses at the gene ends were 5 bases for V and 3 bases for J; bases not matched to a gene: 3. The CDR3 DNA sequence: TGTGCCAGCAGCACCGGGACAGACTATGGCTACACCTTC. Encoded protein: CASSTGTDYGYTF.

The chain couples TRBV7-9 to TRBJ2-2, with 9 bases lining up with TRBD1. Losses at the gene ends were 5 bases for V and 7 bases for J; bases not matched to a gene: 8. The CDR3 loop spans 15 amino acids. Germline CDR1 reads SEHNR; CDR2 reads FQNEAQ (reference sequence). CDR3 DNA: TGTGCCAGCAGCCTTCGACAGGGGGTATACGGGGAGCTGTTTTTT. Encoded protein: CASSLRQGVYGELFF.

The rearrangement links TRBV4-3 to TRBJ1-4, with D unclear. Deletions cut 3 bases from V and 5 bases from J, with 4 bases between. The length of the CDR3 is 12 residues. Germline V gene lookup returns CDR1 LGHNA and CDR2 YSLEER. This CDR3 reads CASSQGNEKLFF. CDR3 bases: TGCGCCAGCAGCCAGGGCAATGAAAAACTGTTTTTT.

V usage is TRBV6-4 and J usage is TRBJ2-3, with 10 positions matching TRBD2. V shed 1 base and J 8 bases; nucleotides not matched to a gene: 9. This CDR3 has 16 amino acids. Germline-derived CDR1 and CDR2 are MRHNA and SNTAGT. DNA of the CDR3: TGTGCCAGCAGTGACTACCTAGCGGGGGATCGGGGTACGCAGTATTTT. Translation gives CASSDYLAGDRGTQYF.

The chain carries TRBV5-8 and TRBJ2-7; 10 bases align to TRBD1. The CDR3 runs to 15 residues. V was pared by 0 bases and J by 4 bases, with 4 bases of the junction left unmatched. Germline V gene lookup returns CDR1 SGHTS and CDR2 YDEGEE. The CDR3 nucleotides read TGTGCCAGCAGCTTGGCCGGGACAGGGGTTTACGAGCAGTACTTC. It codes for CASSLAGTGVYEQYF.

This chain links TRBV6-5 with TRBJ2-1, with 7 bases fitting TRBD1. V dropped 4 bases and J dropped 6; count of bases not matched to a gene: 9. CDR3 length: 15 amino acids. Germline assignment: CDR1 MNHEY and CDR2 SVGAGI. The CDR3 sequence is CASSSRTGPPNEQFF. The DNA for the CDR3 is TGTGCCAGCAGTTCACGGACAGGACCCCCCAATGAGCAGTTCTTC.

The genes are TRBV5-8 and TRBJ1-2; D perhaps matches TRBD1 (6 bases). The V end was cut by 4 bases, the J end by 6 bases, with 13 bases between. The CDR3 has 13 amino acids. Germline V CDR1 and CDR2: SGHTS, YDEGEE. The DNA of the CDR3 is TGTGCCAGCAGCCCGGACAGAAAGCATGGCTACACCTTC. Translating gives CASSPDRKHGYTF.

The chain links TRBV9 to TRBJ1-3; TRBD1 agrees at 10 bases. Losses at the gene ends were 3 bases for V and 7 bases for J; bases not matched to a gene: 7. CDR3 length: 15 amino acids. Germline V lookup: CDR1 SGDLS, CDR2 YYNGEE. The CDR3 loop is CASSAGTGARNTIYF. Written as DNA, the CDR3 is TGTGCCAGCAGCGCCGGGACAGGGGCAAGGAACACCATATATTTT.

CDR3 in amino acids: CASSSDRVPNTEAFF. The DNA of the CDR3 is TGTGCCAGCAGCTCTGACAGGGTACCGAACACTGAAGCTTTCTTT. This chain connects TRBV7-8 to TRBJ1-1, with 7 bases aligning to TRBD1. The V segment lost 4 bases and the J segment 1 base; nucleotides outside the gene matches: 6. This CDR3 spans 15 amino acids. CDR1 SGHVS and CDR2 FQNEAQ come from the germline V gene.